The 10 T cell receptor beta chains listed next were all sequenced from one sample in a study of cytomegalovirus exposure and HLA in healthy donors (dated by TCRdb to the late 2010s). Libraries were built with the immunoSEQ multiplex PCR assay. For the multiplex PCR, a mixture combining 60 forward primers for TCR Vbeta segments and 13 reverse primers for TCR Jbeta segments was used. Held by TCRdb, this immuneACCESS table contains in-frame sequences only and omits some clones. Under half of the omission traces to an unresolved V gene where checked; the cause of the rest is unknown. This sample holds 150,000 to 200,000 clones; over 70% were observed only once. Around 2% of the sample is taken by the ten largest. Sequences were obtained from PBMCs. Receptor source: a woman under 30 in good health and CMV-seropositive.

This chain uses TRBV6-1 with TRBJ2-2; D is perhaps TRBD2 (6 bases). The V gene lost 2 bases and the J gene lost 6 bases, with 16 bases spanning the gap. The CDR3 contains 16 residues. The germline V gene has CDR1 MNHNS and CDR2 SASEGT. CDR3 bases: TGTGCCAGCAGTGAACTAGGAGGGTCTGGCTCCGGGGAGCTGTTTTTT. Residues: CASSELGGSGSGELFF.

The chain joins TRBV4-1 to TRBJ2-1, with D maybe TRBD1 (5 bases). Trimming took off 3 bases at V and 4 bases at J, with 16 bases between the two ends. The CDR3 runs 16 residues. Germline CDR1 reads MGHRA; CDR2 reads YSYEKL. The CDR3 protein is CASSQYPGQEYNEQFF. The CDR3 DNA sequence: TGCGCCAGCAGCCAGTATCCCGGACAAGAGTACAATGAGCAGTTCTTC.

The chain uses TRBV9 and TRBJ1-3; weak D call: TRBD1 (5 bases). CDR1 is SGDLS and CDR2 is YYNGEE in the germline V gene. V gave up 3 bases and J gave up 0 bases, with 7 bases separating them. The CDR3 loop spans 14 amino acids. This CDR3 is CASSEGNSGNTIYF. CDR3 nucleotides: TGTGCCAGCAGCGAGGGGAACTCTGGAAACACCATATATTTT.

This rearrangement joins TRBV7-2 to TRBJ2-2; the D gene is possibly TRBD1 (6 bases). Germline V gene lookup returns CDR1 SGHTA and CDR2 FQGNSA. The V gene lost 3 bases and the J gene lost 6 bases, with 8 bases spanning the gap. The CDR3 runs to 13 residues. This chain's CDR3 is CASSFRGAGELFF. The CDR3 DNA is TGTGCCAGCAGCTTCAGGGGCGCCGGGGAGCTGTTTTTT.

J is TRBJ2-7 and V is TRBV27; TRBD2 agrees at 11 bases. V lost 2 bases to trimming and J lost 7 bases; unmatched junction nucleotides: 7. Germline CDR1 is MNHEY and CDR2 is SMNVEV (reference sequence). The CDR3 covers 15 residues. The DNA for the CDR3 is TGTGCCAGCAGTTTAACTCTAGCGGGGGGTCGGGAGCAGTACTTC. Its translation is CASSLTLAGGREQYF.

The V call is TRBV5-1, the J call TRBJ2-4, with D unresolved. V lost 0 bases and J 4 bases, leaving 17 bases between the germline ends. Germline loops: CDR1 SGHRS, CDR2 YFSETQ. There are 17 residues in the CDR3. In DNA, the CDR3 is TGCGCCAGCAGCTTGGCCGCGGTCATAGAGGCAAAAAACATTCAGTACTTC. It specifies CASSLAAVIEAKNIQYF.

The V and J genes are TRBV5-4 and TRBJ2-7; a weak D match, TRBD1 (6 bases). This CDR3 has 14 amino acids. V was trimmed by 0 bases and J by 7 bases, leaving 14 bases between them. Germline V gives CDR1 SGHNT, CDR2 YYREEE (reference sequence). The CDR3 reads CASSLELGAKEQYV. The CDR3 region has the DNA TGTGCCAGCAGCTTGGAGTTGGGGGCGAAGGAGCAGTACGTC.

The CDR3 spells CASSLEGSGNTIYF. The CDR3 DNA reads as TGTGCCAGCAGCTTAGAGGGGTCTGGAAACACCATATATTTT. J is TRBJ1-3 and V is TRBV13; possibly TRBD1 for D (5 bases). The V and J ends lost 1 base and 1 base respectively, with 5 bases between them. Germline V lookup: CDR1 PRHDT, CDR2 FYEKMQ (reference sequence). The CDR3 has 14 amino acids.

This clone has only a few counts. The chain uses TRBV4-3 and TRBJ2-1, with D possibly being TRBD1 (6 bases). CDR3 size: 15 residues. With 0 bases removed from V and 4 bases from J, the gap between germline ends came to 10 bases. Germline-derived CDR1 and CDR2 are LGHNA and YSLEER. CDR3 amino acids: CASSQDVGTYNEQFF. DNA of the CDR3: TGCGCCAGCAGCCAAGATGTGGGGACATACAATGAGCAGTTCTTC.

This sequence joins TRBV28 and TRBJ1-5; D is undetermined. The CDR3 consists of 14 residues. The germline V and J ends were trimmed by 2 bases and 3 bases, with 8 bases remaining between them. Germline loops: CDR1 MDHEN, CDR2 SYDVKM. CDR3 sequence: CASSLEHPNQPQHF. The CDR3 DNA sequence: TGTGCCAGCAGTTTAGAACACCCCAATCAGCCCCAGCATTTT.